A single sample is the source of the 29 T cell receptor beta chains below, sequenced in a study of T cells in Graves' hyperthyroidism and ophthalmopathy (dated by TCRdb to the late 2010s). Libraries were constructed by multiplex PCR. TCRdb shows the sequencer as Illumina HiSeq 2000. The TCR beta CDR3 regions were amplified from the RNA transcripts. A first-round RT-PCR of the TCR CDR3 used the HTBI primer set with the Qiagen OneStep RT-PCR kit. The public reads were quality trimmed at Q25 with fastp and then assembled into clones with MiXCR by TCRdb, keeping productive beta chains. A single entry per CDR3 protein holds the most common genes and DNA from its merged rows. For this sample there are roughly 420,000 distinct CDR3 sequences; around 16% appear just once. Less than 15% of the sample comes from the top ten. Sequenced sample: blood. All receptors derive from a woman younger than 30 with Graves' hyperthyroidism.

This chain joins TRBV7-8 and TRBJ2-7; D is ambiguous. Per germline, CDR1 SGHVS and CDR2 FQNEAQ. The CDR3 totals 12 residues. V shed 1 base and J shed 8 bases, with 9 bases lying between them. The CDR3 loop is CASSLVVGQQYF. In nucleotides, the CDR3 is TGTGCCAGCAGCTTAGTGGTGGGCCAGCAGTACTTC.

This clonotype has ten or more counts. The chain employs TRBV20-1 and TRBJ2-5, with D perhaps matching TRBD1 (5 bases). Between the trimmed V and J ends, which lost 0 bases and 1 base, there was a span of 9 bases. Germline lookup yields CDR1 DFQATT and CDR2 SNEGSKA (reference sequence). This CDR3 region has 14 residues. As DNA, the CDR3 is TGCAGTGCTAGAGATCTAGGGGCCCAAGAGACCCAGTACTTC. This sequence encodes CSARDLGAQETQYF.

The rearrangement uses TRBV28 and TRBJ2-1; D is possibly TRBD2 (6 bases). CDR3 length: 11 residues. Trimming took 5 bases from V and 13 from J, leaving 12 bases between them. The V gene's germline CDR1 is MDHEN and CDR2 SYDVKM. The CDR3 DNA follows: TGTGCCAGCAGTATCGCTAGCGAACAGTTCTTC. Encoded protein: CASSIASEQFF. Variable domain in full (rest from reference TRBV28 and TRBJ2-1): DVKVTQSSRYLVKRTGEKVFLECVQDMDHENMFWYRQDPGLGLRLIYFSYDVKMKEKGDIPEGYSVSREKKERFSLILESASTNQTSMYLCASSIASEQFFGPGTRLTVL.

V gene TRBV4-1 combines with J gene TRBJ2-1, with D possibly TRBD1 on 6 matching bases. V lost 5 bases, J lost 3 bases, and 17 bases lay in between. Looked up from germline, CDR1 is MGHRA and CDR2 is YSYEKL. The CDR3 contains 16 residues. For the CDR3, the DNA is TGCGCCAGCAGCGTCCGGGACACCGGATACTACAATGAGCAGTTCTTC. This codes for CASSVRDTGYYNEQFF.

Ten or more counts support this clonotype. The chain combines TRBV3-1 with TRBJ1-3, with a possible D match to TRBD1 (6 bases). Germline CDR1 and CDR2: LGHDT and YNNKEL (reference sequence). The CDR3 loop spans 16 amino acids. V was cut by 7 bases and J by 4 bases, with 20 bases left in between. Written as DNA, the CDR3 is TGTGCCAGCACCCTTTTCGGCAGGGGTAAAGGAAACACCATATATTTT. Amino acid sequence: CASTLFGRGKGNTIYF.

This clonotype was found a few times. The chain links TRBV20-1 to TRBJ1-1; tentative D call: TRBD1 (5 bases). Looked up from germline, CDR1 is DFQATT and CDR2 is SNEGSKA (reference sequence). Trimming removed 0 bases from V and 8 bases from J, with 16 bases in between. The CDR3 is 14 residues long. The CDR3 bases are TGCAGTGCTAGAGATCTAAGTAGGACAATAGAAGCTTTCTTT. Its protein product is CSARDLSRTIEAFF.

This clonotype was seen only a few times. V is TRBV7-2 and J is TRBJ2-2; D not certain. The germline V gene encodes CDR1 SGHTA and CDR2 FQGNSA. The V gene lost 2 bases and the J gene lost 5 bases, with 12 bases spanning the gap. This CDR3 has 15 residues. CDR3 sequence (DNA): TGTGCCAGCAGCTTATTTACTAAAACTACCGGGGAGCTGTTTTTT. This encodes CASSLFTKTTGELFF.

This clonotype turned up a few times. The genes are TRBV6-5 and TRBJ1-6; D is unresolved. Trimming took 2 bases from V and 7 from J, leaving 21 bases between them. The CDR3 length is 18 residues. Germline CDR1 reads MNHEY; CDR2 reads SVGAGI. CDR3 bases: TGTGCCAGCAGTTACGGACCGAGAGGGAGGGTGGAAAATTCACCCCTCCACTTT. Its translation: CASSYGPRGRVENSPLHF.

V gene TRBV11-3 combines with J gene TRBJ2-1; 9 nucleotides agree with TRBD2. V shed 1 base and J 9 bases; nucleotides not matched to a gene: 4. The CDR3 runs 14 residues. CDR1 and CDR2 (germline): SGHNT, YENEEA. The CDR3 reads CASSLAWREGEQFF. For the CDR3, the DNA is TGTGCCAGCAGCTTAGCATGGCGGGAGGGTGAGCAGTTCTTC.

This clonotype was detected a few times. The V call is TRBV9, the J call TRBJ2-2; tentatively, D is TRBD2 (6 bases). Germline V gives CDR1 SGDLS, CDR2 YYNGEE. The CDR3 is 19 residues long. V lost 0 bases and J 5 bases, leaving 23 bases between the germline ends. The CDR3 here is CASSVEGGIGHDFTGELFF. In DNA form, the CDR3 reads TGTGCCAGCAGCGTAGAAGGAGGGATAGGGCACGATTTTACCGGGGAGCTGTTTTTT.

A remark on this clonotype: A much bigger clone sits one base away, suggesting this may be a read error. The J gene is TRBJ2-7, the V gene TRBV20-1; 8 bases fit TRBD2. The CDR3 covers 17 residues. The V gene's germline CDR1 is DFQATT and CDR2 SNEGSKA (reference sequence). This chain's CDR3 is CSARRAPGLATSCEQYF. The CDR3 region has the DNA TGCAGTGCTAGGAGGGCCCCAGGACTAGCCACCTCCTGCGAGCAGTACTTC.

For the CDR3, the DNA is TGTGCCAGCAGTTTAACGGACAGGGGGACCCCTGAAGCTTTCTTT. It yields the protein CASSLTDRGTPEAFF. V is TRBV27 and J is TRBJ1-1, with TRBD1 matching 10 bases. The CDR3 consists of 15 residues. The germline gives CDR1 MNHEY, CDR2 SMNVEV (reference sequence). After removal of 2 bases from V and 6 bases from J, the junction contained 6 bases not matched to a gene.

This clonotype has ten or more counts. The genes are TRBV12-3 or TRBV12-4 and TRBJ2-1; possible D gene TRBD2, 6 bases. The CDR3 is 17 amino acids. The V end lost 4 bases, the J end lost 6 bases, and 22 bases lay between the germline ends. CDR3 DNA sequence: TGTGCCAGCAGTTCCTTTCCCGGTCGGGAGACACTCAATGAGCAGTTCTTC. As protein: CASSSFPGRETLNEQFF.

This clonotype was detected many times. J is TRBJ1-4 and V is TRBV2; D is unresolved. V was cut by 7 bases and J by 0 bases, with 12 bases left in between. CDR1 is SNHLY and CDR2 is FYNNEI in the germline V gene. The CDR3 is 15 residues long. Here the CDR3 DNA reads TGTGCCAGCAACCAAGGACTGACAACTAATGAAAAACTGTTTTTT. Its protein is CASNQGLTTNEKLFF.

The rearrangement joins TRBV7-6 to TRBJ2-1, with D unresolved. The CDR3 has 14 residues. Germline V gene data show CDR1 as SGHVS and CDR2 as FNYEAQ. V was cut by 1 base and J by 3 bases, with 7 bases left in between. The CDR3 region is CASSLGGNYNEQFF. CDR3 in DNA: TGTGCCAGCAGCTTAGGAGGTAACTACAATGAGCAGTTCTTC.

This clonotype was counted many times. This rearrangement joins TRBV11-2 to TRBJ1-2; a possible D gene is TRBD1 (5 bases). The CDR3 spans 13 residues. In germline, CDR1 is SGHAT, CDR2 FQNNGV. V was cut by 4 bases and J by 8 bases, with 14 bases left in between. CDR3 amino acids: CASSSPGGKGYTF. In DNA, the CDR3 is TGTGCCAGCAGCTCACCGGGGGGGAAGGGCTACACCTTC.

This clonotype came up a few times. The chain recombines TRBV6-2 or TRBV6-3 with TRBJ2-7; 7 bases fit TRBD1. The germline CDR1 and CDR2 sequences are MNHEY and SVGEGT. This CDR3 contains 14 residues. Trimming removed 6 bases from V and 5 bases from J; junction bases left unmatched: 10. Here the CDR3 DNA reads TGTGCCAGCAGCCTCACAGGGGCGGCAAACGAGCAGTACTTC. It translates to CASSLTGAANEQYF.

This clonotype was counted at least ten times. The chain has TRBV3-1 and TRBJ2-5; a possible D gene is TRBD2 (6 bases). The V gene's germline CDR1 is LGHDT and CDR2 YNNKEL (reference sequence). Between the trimmed V and J ends, which lost 5 bases and 2 bases, there was a span of 18 bases. The CDR3 loop spans 16 amino acids. CDR3 nucleotide sequence: TGTGCCAGCAGCTACGATGGGACTCCTTCTCAAGAGACCCAGTACTTC. It encodes CASSYDGTPSQETQYF.

V gene TRBV9 combines with J gene TRBJ2-1; a possible D gene is TRBD2 (5 bases). Trimming took off 2 bases at V and 4 bases at J, with 13 bases between the two ends. The germline CDR1 and CDR2 sequences are SGDLS and YYNGEE. The CDR3 extends over 15 amino acids. The CDR3 reads CASSVTGSPYNEQFF. DNA for the CDR3: TGTGCCAGCAGCGTGACGGGATCCCCTTACAATGAGCAGTTCTTC.

The sample holds a few counts of this clonotype. This chain uses TRBV4-1 with TRBJ2-1, with TRBD2 as a possible D gene (6 bases). This CDR3 comprises 20 residues. CDR1 is MGHRA and CDR2 is YSYEKL in the germline V gene. Trimming shortened V by 0 bases and J by 5 bases, and 26 bases separated the two germline ends. The CDR3 loop is CASSQEGGTRVGTVNNEQFF. The CDR3 coding sequence is TGCGCCAGCAGCCAAGAAGGAGGGACCCGGGTAGGGACTGTTAACAATGAGCAGTTCTTC.

This clonotype was counted only a few times. The chain is built from TRBV20-1 and TRBJ1-2, with 7 bases matching TRBD1. The ends lost 2 bases at V and 4 bases at J; junction bases unmatched: 7. The germline gives CDR1 DFQATT, CDR2 SNEGSKA (reference sequence). The CDR3 is 14 amino acids. CDR3 protein: CSARRRQGAYGYTF. In nucleotides, the CDR3 is TGCAGTGCTAGAAGAAGACAGGGAGCCTATGGCTACACCTTC.

This clonotype was observed many times. The chain has TRBV18 and TRBJ1-2; D perhaps matches TRBD1 (5 bases). The CDR3 totals 14 residues. Germline V CDR1 and CDR2: KGHSH, LQKENI. V was shortened by 8 bases and J by 0 bases, with 13 bases between the two germline ends. This CDR3 reads CASRGVGSNYGYTF. In nucleotides, the CDR3 is TGTGCCAGCCGAGGGGTCGGCTCTAACTATGGCTACACCTTC.

Ten or more counts support this clonotype. The V and J genes are TRBV3-1 and TRBJ1-1; 9 bases map to TRBD1. From germline, CDR1 is LGHDT and CDR2 YNNKEL (reference sequence). V gave up 3 bases and J gave up 3 bases; unmatched junction bases: 5. This CDR3 spans 15 amino acids. The CDR3 DNA reads TGTGCCAGCAGCCAGGCGGGACAGGGTGACACTGAAGCTTTCTTT. Translation gives CASSQAGQGDTEAFF.

This clonotype came up a few times. The chain has TRBV18 and TRBJ2-7; TRBD1 or TRBD2 may be the D gene (6 bases each). Germline V gene sequence: CDR1 KGHSH, CDR2 LQKENI. The length of the CDR3 is 15 residues. Trimming stripped 5 bases from V and 6 bases from J, with 20 bases between. CDR3 amino acids: CASSSKTDKGGEQYF. In DNA, the CDR3 is TGTGCCAGCTCAAGCAAGACGGACAAGGGGGGCGAGCAGTACTTC.

Ten or more counts support this clonotype. The genes are TRBV28 and TRBJ2-1; 10 nucleotides line up with TRBD2. Germline CDR1 is MDHEN and CDR2 is SYDVKM. Unmatched junction bases numbered 7, after V lost 3 bases and J lost 8 bases. The CDR3 runs to 15 residues. The CDR3 region is CASSLPSGRAYEQFF. The CDR3, as DNA: TGTGCCAGCAGTTTGCCCAGCGGGAGGGCCTATGAGCAGTTCTTC.

There are a few counts of this clonotype. Sequence at one end of the junction differs from germline and may be a read error. The chain is built from TRBV3-1 and TRBJ2-2, with 11 positions matching TRBD2. CDR1 and CDR2 (germline): LGHDT, YNNKEL (reference sequence). The CDR3 totals 15 residues. The CDR3 region has the DNA TGCGCCAGCAGCCCCCGGACTAGCGGGCTAGGGGAGCTGTTTTTT. It encodes CASSPRTSGLGELFF.

This clonotype was recorded once. With a much larger clone just one base away, this may be a read error. The chain recombines TRBV6-2 or TRBV6-3 with TRBJ2-5; D possibly uses TRBD1 or TRBD2 (5 bases each). Germline V gene data show CDR1 as MNHEY and CDR2 as SVGEGT. The CDR3 loop spans 16 amino acids. V dropped 7 bases and J dropped 2 bases, with 20 bases sitting between them. In nucleotides, the CDR3 is TGTGCCAGCAACCAATTCCCCCCCGGGACGCAAGAGACCCAGTACTTC. It encodes CASNQFPPGTQETQYF.

This clonotype was seen many times. This chain uses TRBV7-2 with TRBJ2-3, with 7 bases identical to TRBD1. The CDR3 contains 15 residues. The V and J ends lost 3 bases and 1 base, in that order; junction bases with no gene match: 4. Germline V CDR1 and CDR2: SGHTA, FQGNSA. CDR3 loop: CASSFNRGGTDTQYF. CDR3 DNA sequence: TGTGCCAGCAGCTTCAACAGGGGTGGCACAGATACGCAGTATTTT.

This clonotype came up a few times. The J gene is TRBJ2-1, the V gene TRBV4-1; D is uncertain. The CDR3 is 14 amino acids. CDR1 and CDR2 (germline): MGHRA, YSYEKL. The V end lost 3 bases, the J end lost 7 bases, and 13 bases lay between the germline ends. The CDR3, as DNA: TGCGCCAGCAGCCAGTTGGACGGAGATAATGAGCAGTTCTTC. This translates into CASSQLDGDNEQFF.